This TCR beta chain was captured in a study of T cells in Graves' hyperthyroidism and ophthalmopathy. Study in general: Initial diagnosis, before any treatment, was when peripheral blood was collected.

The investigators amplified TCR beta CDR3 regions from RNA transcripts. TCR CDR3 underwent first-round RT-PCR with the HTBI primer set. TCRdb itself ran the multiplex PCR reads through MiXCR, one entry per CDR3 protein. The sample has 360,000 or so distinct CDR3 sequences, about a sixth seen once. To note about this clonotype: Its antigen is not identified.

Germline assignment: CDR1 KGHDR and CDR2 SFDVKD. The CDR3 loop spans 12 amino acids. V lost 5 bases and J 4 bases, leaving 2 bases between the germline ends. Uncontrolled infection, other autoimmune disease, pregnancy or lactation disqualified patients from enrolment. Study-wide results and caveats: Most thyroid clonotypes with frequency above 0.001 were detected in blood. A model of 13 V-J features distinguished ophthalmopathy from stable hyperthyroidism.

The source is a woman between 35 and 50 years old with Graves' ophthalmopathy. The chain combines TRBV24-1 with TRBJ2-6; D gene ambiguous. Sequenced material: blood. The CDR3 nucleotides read TGTGCCACCAGTGGGGGGGCCAACGTCCTGACTTTC. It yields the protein CATSGGANVLTF.